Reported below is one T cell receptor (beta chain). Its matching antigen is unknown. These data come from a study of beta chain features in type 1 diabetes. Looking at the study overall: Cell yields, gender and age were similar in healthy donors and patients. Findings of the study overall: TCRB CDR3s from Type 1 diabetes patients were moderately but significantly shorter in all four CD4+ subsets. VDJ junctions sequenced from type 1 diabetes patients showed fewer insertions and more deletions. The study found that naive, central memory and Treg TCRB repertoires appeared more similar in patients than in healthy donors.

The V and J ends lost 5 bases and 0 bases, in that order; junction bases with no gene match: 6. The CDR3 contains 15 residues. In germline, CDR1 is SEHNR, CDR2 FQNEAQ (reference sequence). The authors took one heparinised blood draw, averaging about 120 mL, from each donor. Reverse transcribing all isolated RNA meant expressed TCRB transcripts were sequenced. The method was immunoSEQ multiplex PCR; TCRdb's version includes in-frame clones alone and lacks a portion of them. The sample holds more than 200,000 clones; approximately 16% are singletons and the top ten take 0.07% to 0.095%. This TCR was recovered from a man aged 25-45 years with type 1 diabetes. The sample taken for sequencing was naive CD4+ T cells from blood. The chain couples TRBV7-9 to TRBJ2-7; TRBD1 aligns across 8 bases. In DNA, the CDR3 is TGTGCCAGCAGCCCCAGGACAGGGCACTCCTACGAGCAGTACTTC. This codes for CASSPRTGHSYEQYF.